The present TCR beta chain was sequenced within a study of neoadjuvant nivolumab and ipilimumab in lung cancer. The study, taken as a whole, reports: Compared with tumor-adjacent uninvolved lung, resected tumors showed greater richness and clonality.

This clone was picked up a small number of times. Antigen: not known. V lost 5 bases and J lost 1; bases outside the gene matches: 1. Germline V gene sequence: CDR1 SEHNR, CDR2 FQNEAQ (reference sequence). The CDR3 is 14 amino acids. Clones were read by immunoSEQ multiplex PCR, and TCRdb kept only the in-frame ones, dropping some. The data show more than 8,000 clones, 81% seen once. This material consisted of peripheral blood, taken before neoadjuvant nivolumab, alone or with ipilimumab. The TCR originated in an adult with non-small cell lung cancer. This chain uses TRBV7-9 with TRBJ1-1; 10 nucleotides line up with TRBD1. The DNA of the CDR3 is TGTGCCAGCAGCCGGACAGGGGGGAACACTGAAGCTTTCTTT. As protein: CASSRTGGNTEAFF.